The entry below gives a single T cell receptor beta chain sequence along with its context. TCRdb's copy holds only in-frame clones and misses some; the assay was immunoSEQ multiplex PCR. There are over 130,000 clones in the sample; roughly nine tenths occur only once, and 1.6% lies in the top ten. The data are from a study of T cell responses to AZD1222 COVID-19 vaccine. Between the trimmed V and J ends, which lost 4 bases and 8 bases, there was a span of 17 bases. Germline values: CDR1 GTSNPN, CDR2 SVGIG (reference sequence). This CDR3 region has 13 residues. The sample was peripheral blood, taken 28 days after the second AZD1222 dose. This receptor was identified in an adult who received the AZD1222 COVID-19 vaccine. V gene TRBV30 combines with J gene TRBJ1-2; perhaps TRBD1 as D (5 bases). The CDR3 sequence is CAWNPRAGQGYTF. CDR3 DNA: TGTGCCTGGAATCCCAGGGCAGGCCAGGGCTACACCTTC.